This entry is about one TCR beta chain. The same CDR3 also results from other DNA sequences found in this sample. This record comes from a study of shared clonotypes between healthy human individuals. The germline V gene encodes CDR1 MDHEN and CDR2 SYDVKM. The CDR3 length is 15 residues. V lost 6 bases, J lost 5 bases, and 7 bases stayed unmatched. Assay: immunoSEQ multiplex PCR; the TCRdb copy retains only in-frame clones and omits some. The sample holds 850,000 to 1,200,000 clones, around 74% seen once. The chain is built from TRBV28 and TRBJ1-6; TRBD1 matches 7 bases. The sequenced material came from memory CD4+ T cells sorted from blood. This sample's subset: CD45RA-negative fraction. This TCR was sampled from a man aged 18 to 30 in good health. CDR3 loop: CASSPTGQNNSPLHF. DNA for the CDR3: TGTGCCAGCAGCCCCACGGGACAGAATAATTCACCCCTCCACTTT.